This TCR beta chain is drawn from a study of control samples from healthy donors and cancer patients. CDR1 LNHDA and CDR2 SQIVND come from the germline V gene (reference sequence). The CDR3 runs 16 residues. Trimming stripped 1 base from V and 2 bases from J, with 14 bases between. Measured with immunoSEQ multiplex PCR; TCRdb has only the in-frame clones, and not every one. The sample lists 100,000 to 150,000 clones; over 75% were seen once. Sequenced material: blood. This clonotype originated in a man between 35 and 55 years old in good health. This chain joins TRBV19 and TRBJ2-5; D is unclear. The CDR3 DNA sequence: TGTGCCAGTAGTATAGGAAGCCAGATCTTTCAAGAGACCCAGTACTTC. Translation gives CASSIGSQIFQETQYF.